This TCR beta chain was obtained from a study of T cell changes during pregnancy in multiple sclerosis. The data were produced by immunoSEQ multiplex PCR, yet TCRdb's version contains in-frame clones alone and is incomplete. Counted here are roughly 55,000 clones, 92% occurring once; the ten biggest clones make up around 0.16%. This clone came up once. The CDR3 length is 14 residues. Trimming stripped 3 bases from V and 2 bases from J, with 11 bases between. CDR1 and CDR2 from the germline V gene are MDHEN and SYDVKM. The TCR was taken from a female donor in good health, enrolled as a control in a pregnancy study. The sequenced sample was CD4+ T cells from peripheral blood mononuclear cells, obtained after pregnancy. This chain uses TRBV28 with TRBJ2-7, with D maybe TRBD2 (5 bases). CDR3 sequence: CASSFGMVTYEQYF. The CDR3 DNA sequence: TGTGCCAGCAGTTTCGGGATGGTGACCTACGAGCAGTACTTC.